A single sample gave rise to the 5 T cell receptor beta chains below, sequenced in a study of cytomegalovirus exposure and HLA in healthy donors. PCR employed 60 Vbeta and 13 Jbeta primers. The table came from immunoSEQ multiplex PCR; TCRdb's copy has only in-frame clones and leaves some out. The table includes tens of thousands of clones, about 75% detected once. The source material was PBMCs. The receptors here all came from a female donor in good health and CMV-seronegative.

The J gene is TRBJ1-1, the V gene TRBV6-5; D is perhaps TRBD1 (5 bases). CDR1 is MNHEY, CDR2 SVGAGI, per germline. There are 15 residues in the CDR3. Trimming removed 0 bases from V and 4 bases from J, with 12 bases in between. The CDR3 spells CASSYSISGRTEAFF. CDR3 DNA sequence: TGTGCCAGCAGTTACTCGATATCAGGGCGCACTGAAGCTTTCTTT.

The chain uses TRBV5-6 and TRBJ2-7; maybe TRBD1 (8 bases). Trimming cost V 2 bases and J 1 base, with 16 bases left between them. The germline gives CDR1 SGHDT, CDR2 YYEEEE. There are 16 residues in the CDR3. The CDR3 spells CASSFTTGGVSYEQYF. CDR3 nucleotide sequence: TGTGCCAGCAGCTTTACTACAGGGGGGGTATCCTACGAGCAGTACTTC.

This clone was observed a few times. V gene TRBV2 combines with J gene TRBJ1-5, with 7 bases fitting TRBD1. The CDR3 has 15 amino acids. CDR1 and CDR2 (germline): SNHLY, FYNNEI. Trimming at V came to 7 bases and at J to 1 base, leaving 7 bases not matched to a gene. CDR3: CASIRDSGSNQPQHF. The CDR3 DNA reads as TGTGCCAGCATCAGGGACAGTGGAAGCAATCAGCCCCAGCATTTT.

This chain connects TRBV4-3 to TRBJ2-3, with a tentative D call TRBD1 (6 bases). The CDR3 extends over 15 amino acids. Per germline, CDR1 LGHNA and CDR2 YSLEER. Trimming pared 1 base from V and 0 bases from J, leaving 8 bases between. CDR3 region: CASSQAQGSTDTQYF. The CDR3 DNA follows: TGCGCCAGCAGCCAAGCACAGGGTAGCACAGATACGCAGTATTTT.

This chain uses TRBV27 with TRBJ1-5, with 7 positions matching TRBD1. This CDR3 comprises 16 residues. Germline values: CDR1 MNHEY, CDR2 SMNVEV (reference sequence). The V segment lost 2 bases and the J segment 5 bases; nucleotides outside the gene matches: 9. DNA of the CDR3: TGTGCCAGCAGTTTAAGAGGGGGCCGCCAAGATCAGCCCCAGCATTTT. It yields the protein CASSLRGGRQDQPQHF.